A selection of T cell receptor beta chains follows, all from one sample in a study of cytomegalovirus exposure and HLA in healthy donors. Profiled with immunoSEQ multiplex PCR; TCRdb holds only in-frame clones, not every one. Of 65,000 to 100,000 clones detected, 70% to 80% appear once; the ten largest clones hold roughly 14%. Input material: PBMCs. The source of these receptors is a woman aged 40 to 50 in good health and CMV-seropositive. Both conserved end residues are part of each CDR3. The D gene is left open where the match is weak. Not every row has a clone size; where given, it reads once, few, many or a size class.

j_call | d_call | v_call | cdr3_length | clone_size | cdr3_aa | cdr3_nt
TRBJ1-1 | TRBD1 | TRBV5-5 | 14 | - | CASSGSQGLTEAFF | TGTGCCAGCAGCGGCTCACAGGGGCTCACTGAAGCTTTCTTT
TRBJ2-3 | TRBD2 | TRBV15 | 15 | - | CATSTAGDLGDTQYF | TGTGCCACCAGCACCGCGGGGGACCTAGGAGATACGCAGTATTTT
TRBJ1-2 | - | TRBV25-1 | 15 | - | CASSAAPGQIYGYTF | TGTGCCAGCAGTGCCGCCCCTGGACAGATCTATGGCTACACCTTC
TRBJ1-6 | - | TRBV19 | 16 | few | CASSPGLLSYNSPLHF | TGTGCCAGTAGTCCAGGACTCCTCTCCTATAATTCACCCCTCCACTTT
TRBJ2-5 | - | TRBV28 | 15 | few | CASSLHSRLELSPYF | TGTGCCAGCAGCCTCCACTCCAGACTAGAATTATCCCCTTACTTC
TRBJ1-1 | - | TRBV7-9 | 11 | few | CASSPSWTVGF | TGTGCCAGCAGCCCTTCCTGGACAGTCGGCTTT
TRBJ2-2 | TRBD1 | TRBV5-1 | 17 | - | CATPRFPGQGDTGELFF | TGCGCCACCCCACGGTTTCCGGGACAGGGGGACACCGGGGAGCTGTTTTTT
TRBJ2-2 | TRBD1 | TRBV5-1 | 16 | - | CASSLGGQGLSGELFF | TGCGCCAGCAGCTTAGGGGGACAGGGGCTGAGCGGGGAGCTGTTTTTT
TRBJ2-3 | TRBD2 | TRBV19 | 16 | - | CASSIRLAGRPDTQYF | TGTGCCAGTAGTATACGACTAGCGGGGCGGCCAGATACGCAGTATTTT
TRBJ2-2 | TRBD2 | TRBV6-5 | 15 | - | CASRSGLADTGELFF | TGTGCCAGCAGGTCGGGGCTAGCGGACACCGGGGAGCTGTTTTTT
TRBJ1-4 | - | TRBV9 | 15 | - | CASSVGGTYNEKLFF | TGTGCCAGCAGCGTAGGGGGCACCTATAATGAAAAACTGTTTTTT
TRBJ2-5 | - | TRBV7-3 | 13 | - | CASSFGVGETQYF | TGTGCCAGCAGCTTCGGCGTCGGGGAGACCCAGTACTTC
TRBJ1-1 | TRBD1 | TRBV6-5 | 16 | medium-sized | CASSYLRGQGPGRAFF | TGTGCCAGCAGTTACTTACGTGGACAGGGACCCGGTAGAGCTTTCTTT
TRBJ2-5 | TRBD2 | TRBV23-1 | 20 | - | CASSRRELAGAPGPGETQYF | TGCGCCAGCAGCCGAAGGGAATTAGCGGGAGCACCCGGCCCCGGAGAGACCCAGTACTTC
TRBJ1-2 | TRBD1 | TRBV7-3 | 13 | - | CASSLRDRDGYTF | TGTGCCAGCAGCTTACGGGACAGGGATGGCTACACCTTC
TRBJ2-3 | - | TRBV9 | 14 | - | CASSVGASTDTQYF | TGTGCCAGCAGCGTAGGGGCGTCTACAGATACGCAGTATTTT
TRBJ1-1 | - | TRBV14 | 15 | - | CASSQARMVSTEAFF | TGTGCCAGCAGCCAAGCCAGGATGGTGAGCACTGAAGCTTTCTTT
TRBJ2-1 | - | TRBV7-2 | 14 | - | CASSLSRLINEQFF | TGTGCCAGCAGCTTATCGAGACTTATCAATGAGCAGTTCTTC
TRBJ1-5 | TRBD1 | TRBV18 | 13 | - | CASSGQGSQPQHF | TGTGCCAGCTCAGGACAGGGAAGTCAGCCCCAGCATTTT
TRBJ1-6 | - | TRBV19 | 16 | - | CASSLAGSSYNSPLHF | TGTGCCAGTAGTCTTGCCGGGAGCTCCTATAATTCACCCCTCCACTTT
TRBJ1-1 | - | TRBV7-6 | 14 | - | CASSLVAVNTEAFF | TGTGCCAGCAGCTTAGTGGCAGTGAACACTGAAGCTTTCTTT
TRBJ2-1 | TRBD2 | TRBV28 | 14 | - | CASSFWGGRAPQFF | TGTGCCAGCAGTTTTTGGGGCGGGAGGGCCCCGCAGTTCTTC
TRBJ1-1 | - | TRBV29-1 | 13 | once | CSALLVGDTEAFF | TGCAGCGCTCTTCTCGTCGGGGACACTGAAGCTTTCTTT
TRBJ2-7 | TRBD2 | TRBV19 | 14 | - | CASSPGRGGAEQYF | TGTGCCAGTAGTCCCGGGAGGGGTGGCGCCGAGCAGTACTTC
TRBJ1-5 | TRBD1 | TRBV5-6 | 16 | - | CASSPGGVYSNQPQHF | TGTGCCAGCAGCCCAGGGGGCGTTTATAGCAATCAGCCCCAGCATTTT
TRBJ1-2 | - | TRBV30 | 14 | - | CAWSGANTNYGYTF | TGTGCCTGGAGTGGGGCGAATACTAACTATGGCTACACCTTC
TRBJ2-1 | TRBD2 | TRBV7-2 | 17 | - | CASSLGGSGSPYNEQFF | TGTGCCAGCAGCTTAGGTGGTAGCGGGAGTCCCTACAATGAGCAGTTCTTC
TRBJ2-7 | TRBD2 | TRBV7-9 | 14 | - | CASRGSGRGDEQYF | TGTGCCAGCAGGGGTAGCGGGAGAGGGGACGAGCAGTACTTC
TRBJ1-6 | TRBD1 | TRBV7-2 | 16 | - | CASSRRQGALDSPLHF | TGTGCCAGCAGCCGTAGACAGGGGGCGCTAGATTCACCCCTCCACTTT
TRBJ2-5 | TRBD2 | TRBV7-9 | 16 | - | CASSLRLAGRQETQYF | TGTGCCAGCAGCTTAAGACTAGCGGGGCGCCAAGAGACCCAGTACTTC
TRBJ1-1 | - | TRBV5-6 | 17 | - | CASSFKQGRVMNTEAFF | TGTGCCAGCAGTTTCAAACAGGGAAGGGTCATGAACACTGAAGCTTTCTTT
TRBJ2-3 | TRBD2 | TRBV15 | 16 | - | CATSSGLAGDTDTQYF | TGTGCCACCAGCAGCGGACTAGCGGGGGACACAGATACGCAGTATTTT
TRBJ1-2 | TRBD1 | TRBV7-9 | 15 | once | CASSPGQGAYYGYTF | TGTGCCAGCAGTCCTGGACAGGGGGCATATTATGGCTACACCTTC
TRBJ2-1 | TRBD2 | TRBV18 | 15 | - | CASSVTSGRLNEQFF | TGTGCCAGCTCAGTCACTAGCGGGAGGTTAAATGAGCAGTTCTTC
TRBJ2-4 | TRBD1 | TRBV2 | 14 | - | CASSVQGAGNIQYF | TGTGCCAGCAGTGTACAGGGGGCGGGAAACATTCAGTACTTC
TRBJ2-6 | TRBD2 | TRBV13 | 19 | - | CASSSPGLAGGPGANVLTF | TGTGCCAGCAGCTCGCCGGGACTAGCGGGAGGCCCTGGGGCCAACGTCCTGACTTTC
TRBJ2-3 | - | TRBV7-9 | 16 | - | CASSLAAGGRTDTQYF | TGTGCCAGCAGCTTAGCTGCCGGGGGGCGCACAGATACGCAGTATTTT
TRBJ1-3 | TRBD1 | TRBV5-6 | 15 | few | CASSRVGQGGNTIYF | TGTGCCAGCAGCCGTGTGGGACAGGGCGGAAACACCATATATTTT
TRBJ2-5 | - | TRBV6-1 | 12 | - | CASTNAGETQYF | TGTGCCAGCACGAACGCAGGGGAGACCCAGTACTTC
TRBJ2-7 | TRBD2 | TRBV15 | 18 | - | CATSKGALAGGIRYEQYF | TGTGCCACCAGCAAAGGGGCACTAGCGGGAGGGATTCGCTACGAGCAGTACTTC
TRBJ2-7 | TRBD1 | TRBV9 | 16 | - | CASSEGDRGPLYEQYF | TGTGCCAGCAGCGAGGGGGACAGGGGCCCCTTATACGAGCAGTACTTC
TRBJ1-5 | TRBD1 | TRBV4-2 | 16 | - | CASSHAVGQQNQPQHF | TGTGCCAGCAGCCATGCCGTGGGACAGCAAAATCAGCCCCAGCATTTT
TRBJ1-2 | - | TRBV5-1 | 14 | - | CASSLDPGDYGYTF | TGCGCCAGCAGCTTGGATCCAGGGGACTATGGCTACACCTTC
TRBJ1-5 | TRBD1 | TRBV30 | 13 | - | CAWSPTGEGPQHF | TGTGCCTGGAGCCCTACAGGGGAAGGGCCCCAGCATTTT